The 10 T cell receptor beta chains below all came from one sample that was sequenced in a study of blood T cells in healthy people across ages. Primers used in a second PCR of about 6 to 11 cycles were a sample-barcoded 5' primer and a J-beta primer mix. TCRdb re-called the 5' RACE reads with MiXCR, one entry per CDR3 protein. This sample has 1.5 million to 1.8 million distinct CDR3 sequences; approximately 43% occur once, and the top ten carry under 5%. The specimen sequenced was blood. Receptor source: a woman aged 18-29 years in good health.

The J gene is TRBJ2-1, the V gene TRBV11-2; 13 bases are shared with TRBD2. Germline assignment: CDR1 SGHAT and CDR2 FQNNGV. V dropped 1 base and J dropped 0; count of bases not matched to a gene: 6. CDR3 size: 19 residues. Here the CDR3 DNA reads TGTGCCAGCAGCTTAGTGCCCCGGACTAGCGGGGGCTCCTACAATGAGCAGTTCTTC. This encodes CASSLVPRTSGGSYNEQFF. The full variable domain, completed using reference TRBV11-2 and TRBJ2-1, is EAGVAQSPRYKIIEKRQSVAFWCNPISGHATLYWYQQILGQGPKLLIQFQNNGVVDDSQLPKDRFSAERLKGVDSTLKIQPAKLEDSAVYLCASSLVPRTSGGSYNEQFFGPGTRLTVL.

The V and J genes are TRBV15 and TRBJ1-6; D gene unclear. Trimming cost V 1 base and J 7 bases, with 8 bases left between them. Germline V gene sequence: CDR1 LNHNV, CDR2 YYDKDF (reference sequence). CDR3 size: 14 residues. The CDR3 sequence is CATSRVPGNSPLHF. The CDR3 nucleotides are TGTGCCACCAGCAGAGTTCCCGGGAATTCACCCCTCCACTTT.

This clonotype was observed at least ten times. V gene TRBV5-1 combines with J gene TRBJ1-2, with D unresolved. The CDR3 is 13 residues long. V lost 1 base, J lost 2 bases, and 6 bases lay in between. Germline V CDR1 and CDR2: SGHRS, YFSETQ. DNA of the CDR3: TGCGCCAGCAGCTTGCAGAGCAACTATGGCTACACCTTC. Translated, it gives CASSLQSNYGYTF.

A few counts support this clonotype. The chain is built from TRBV2 and TRBJ2-7, with D tentatively TRBD1 (5 bases). Germline loops: CDR1 SNHLY, CDR2 FYNNEI. V was clipped by 5 bases and J by 3 bases, with 11 bases between them. CDR3 length: 13 amino acids. The chain's CDR3 is CASSQGILYEQYF. CDR3 in DNA: TGTGCCAGCAGTCAGGGAATACTCTACGAGCAGTACTTC.

This clonotype showed up many times. The V gene is TRBV28, the J gene TRBJ1-2; D not certain. From germline, CDR1 is MDHEN and CDR2 SYDVKM. V was clipped by 5 bases and J by 4 bases, with 11 bases between them. The CDR3 covers 13 residues. CDR3 nucleotides: TGTGCCAGCAGTCTACGACGGTTCTATGGCTACACCTTC. It translates to CASSLRRFYGYTF.

This clonotype appeared a few times. The chain recombines TRBV20-1 with TRBJ2-7; 7 nucleotides align to TRBD2. The DNA end lines up better with TRBJ2-5; the J call may be wrong. Germline lookup yields CDR1 DFQATT and CDR2 SNEGSKA (reference sequence). CDR3 size: 12 residues. The CDR3 region is CSARVWGGTQYF. DNA of the CDR3: TGCAGTGCTAGGGTTTGGGGGGGGACCCAGTACTTC.

To note about this clonotype: A far larger clone is just one base off, so this is likely a read error. The chain has TRBV12-3 or TRBV12-4 and TRBJ2-1, with 10 bases aligning to TRBD2. The length of the CDR3 is 15 residues. The junction had 4 bases not matched to a gene; V was cut back by 5 bases and J by 3 bases. The CDR3 loop is CASSELAGRYNEQFF. CDR3 DNA sequence: TGTGCCAGCAGTGAACTAGCGGGGCGCTACAATGAGCAGTTCTTC.

The V gene is TRBV29-1, the J gene TRBJ2-1; D unresolved. The J call may be mistaken, given a closer DNA end match to TRBJ2-7. Germline-derived CDR1 and CDR2 are SQVTM and ANQGSEA. The CDR3 sequence is 12 residues long. The CDR3: CSVGFSYNEQYF. Written as DNA, the CDR3 is TGCAGCGTTGGTTTCTCGTACAATGAGCAGTACTTC.

This clonotype has just a few counts. V gene TRBV7-8 combines with J gene TRBJ1-1; D possibly corresponds to TRBD1 (5 bases). V lost 5 bases to trimming and J lost 7 bases, with 17 bases between them. The CDR3 extends over 14 amino acids. Germline V gives CDR1 SGHVS, CDR2 FQNEAQ. Here the CDR3 reads CASSPHEGQNEAFF. In DNA form, the CDR3 reads TGTGCCAGCAGCCCCCATGAGGGGCAAAATGAAGCTTTCTTT.

This rearrangement joins TRBV15 to TRBJ2-1, with 10 bases aligning to TRBD2. V gave up 0 bases and J gave up 9 bases; unmatched junction bases: 5. Germline V gene sequence: CDR1 LNHNV, CDR2 YYDKDF (reference sequence). This CDR3 has 15 residues. The CDR3 sequence: CATSRDLAGESEQFF. The CDR3, as DNA: TGTGCCACCAGCAGAGACCTAGCGGGAGAAAGTGAGCAGTTCTTC.